The sequence of this TCR beta chain was determined in a study of graft-versus-host responses after intestinal transplantation. Study observations and caveats: Peak GvH clone levels in circulation were associated with early post-transplant HvG declines.

V was clipped by 0 bases and J by 1 base, with 10 bases between them. This CDR3 spans 16 amino acids. Germline CDR1 and CDR2: WSHSY and SAAADI. On this clone itself: As yet, its antigen is unknown.

Measured with immunoSEQ multiplex PCR; TCRdb has only the in-frame clones, and not every one. The table shows around 100,000 clones, with under 95% occurring only once. The source material was unstimulated CD8+ T cells sorted from spleen or lymph node cells, sampled before intestinal transplant. This sequence originates from a human donor who received an intestinal transplant. This chain links TRBV10-2 with TRBJ1-5; D gene unclear. CDR3 amino acids: CASSESGLGSNQPQHF. CDR3 in DNA: TGCGCCAGCAGTGAGTCCGGTCTGGGGAGCAATCAGCCCCAGCATTTT.